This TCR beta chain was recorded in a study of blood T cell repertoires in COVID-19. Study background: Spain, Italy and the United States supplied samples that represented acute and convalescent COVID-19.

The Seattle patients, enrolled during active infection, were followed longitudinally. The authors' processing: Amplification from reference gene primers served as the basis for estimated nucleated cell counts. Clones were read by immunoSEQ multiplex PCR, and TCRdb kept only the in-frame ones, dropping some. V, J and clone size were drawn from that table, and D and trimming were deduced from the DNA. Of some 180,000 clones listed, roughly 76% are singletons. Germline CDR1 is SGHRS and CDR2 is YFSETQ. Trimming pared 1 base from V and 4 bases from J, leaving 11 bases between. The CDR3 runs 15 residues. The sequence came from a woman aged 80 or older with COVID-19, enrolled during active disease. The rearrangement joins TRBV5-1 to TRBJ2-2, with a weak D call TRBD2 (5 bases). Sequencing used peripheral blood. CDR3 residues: CASSLSASRTGELFF. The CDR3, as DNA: TGCGCCAGCAGCTTGAGTGCTAGCCGCACCGGGGAGCTGTTTTTT.